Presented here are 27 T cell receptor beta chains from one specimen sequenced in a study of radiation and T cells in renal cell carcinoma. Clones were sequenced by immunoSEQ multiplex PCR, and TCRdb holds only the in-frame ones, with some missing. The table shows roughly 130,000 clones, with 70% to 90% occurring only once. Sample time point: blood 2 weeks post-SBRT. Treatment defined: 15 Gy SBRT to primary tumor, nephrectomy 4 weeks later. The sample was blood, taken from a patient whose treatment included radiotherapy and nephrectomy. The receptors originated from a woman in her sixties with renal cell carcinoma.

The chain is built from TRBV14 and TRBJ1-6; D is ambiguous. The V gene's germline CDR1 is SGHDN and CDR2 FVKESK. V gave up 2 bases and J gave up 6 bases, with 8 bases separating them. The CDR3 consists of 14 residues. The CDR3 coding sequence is TGTGCCAGCAGCCAATTCTTTGCTAATTCACCCCTCCACTTT. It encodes CASSQFFANSPLHF.

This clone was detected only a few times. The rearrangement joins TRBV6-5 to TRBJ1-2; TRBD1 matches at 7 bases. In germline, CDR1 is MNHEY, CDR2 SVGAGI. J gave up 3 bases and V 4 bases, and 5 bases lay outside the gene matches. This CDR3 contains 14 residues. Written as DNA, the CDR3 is TGTGCCAGCAGTTCCCGGGACAGCTACTATGGCTACACCTTC. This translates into CASSSRDSYYGYTF.

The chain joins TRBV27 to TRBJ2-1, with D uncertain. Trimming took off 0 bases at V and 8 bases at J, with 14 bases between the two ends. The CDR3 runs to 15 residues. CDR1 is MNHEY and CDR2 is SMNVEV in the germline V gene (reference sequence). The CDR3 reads CASSLSEPWVDEQFF. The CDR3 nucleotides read TGTGCCAGCAGTTTATCGGAGCCGTGGGTCGATGAGCAGTTCTTC.

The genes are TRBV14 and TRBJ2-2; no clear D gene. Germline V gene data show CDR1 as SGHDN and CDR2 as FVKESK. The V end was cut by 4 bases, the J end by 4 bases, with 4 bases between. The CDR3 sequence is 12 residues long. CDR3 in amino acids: CASSRLTGELFF. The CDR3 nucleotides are TGTGCCAGCAGCCGTCTCACCGGGGAGCTGTTTTTT.

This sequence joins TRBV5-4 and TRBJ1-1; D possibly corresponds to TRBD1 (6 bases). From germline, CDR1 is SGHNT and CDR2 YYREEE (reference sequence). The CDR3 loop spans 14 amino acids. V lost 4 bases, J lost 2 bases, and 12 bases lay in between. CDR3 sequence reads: CASSPQGFNTEAFF. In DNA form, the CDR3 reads TGTGCCAGCAGCCCCCAGGGGTTTAACACTGAAGCTTTCTTT.

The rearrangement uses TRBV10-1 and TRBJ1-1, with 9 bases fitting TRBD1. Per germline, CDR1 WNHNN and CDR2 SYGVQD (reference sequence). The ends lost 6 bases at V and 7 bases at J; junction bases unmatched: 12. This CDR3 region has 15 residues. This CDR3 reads CASSRGGTGSSEAFF. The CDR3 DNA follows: TGCGCCAGCAGCCGAGGGGGGACAGGGTCTAGTGAAGCTTTCTTT.

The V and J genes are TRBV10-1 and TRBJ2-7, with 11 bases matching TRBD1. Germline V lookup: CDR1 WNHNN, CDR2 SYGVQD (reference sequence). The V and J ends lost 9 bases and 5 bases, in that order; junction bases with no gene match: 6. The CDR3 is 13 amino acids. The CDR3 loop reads CASGQGAPDEQYF. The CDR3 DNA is TGCGCCAGTGGACAGGGGGCTCCGGACGAGCAGTACTTC.

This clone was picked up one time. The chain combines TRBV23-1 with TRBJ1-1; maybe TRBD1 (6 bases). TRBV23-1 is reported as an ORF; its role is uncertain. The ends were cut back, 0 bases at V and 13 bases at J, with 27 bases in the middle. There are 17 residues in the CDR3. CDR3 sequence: CASSQSARWQGCVVCFF. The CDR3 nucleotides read TGCGCCAGCAGTCAATCCGCGCGGTGGCAGGGGTGTGTAGTTTGTTTCTTT.

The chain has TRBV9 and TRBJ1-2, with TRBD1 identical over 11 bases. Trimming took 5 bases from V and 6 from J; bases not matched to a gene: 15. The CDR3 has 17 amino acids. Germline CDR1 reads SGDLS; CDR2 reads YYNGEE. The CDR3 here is CASSEPGTGGSSDGYTF. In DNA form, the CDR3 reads TGTGCCAGCAGTGAACCCGGGACAGGGGGATCTTCGGATGGCTACACCTTC.

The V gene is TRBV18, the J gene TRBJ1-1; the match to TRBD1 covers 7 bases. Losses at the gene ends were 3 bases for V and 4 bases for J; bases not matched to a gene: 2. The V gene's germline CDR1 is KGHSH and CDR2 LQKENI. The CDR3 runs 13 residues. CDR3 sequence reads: CASSPAGGTEAFF. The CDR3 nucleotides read TGTGCCAGCTCACCGGCAGGGGGCACTGAAGCTTTCTTT.

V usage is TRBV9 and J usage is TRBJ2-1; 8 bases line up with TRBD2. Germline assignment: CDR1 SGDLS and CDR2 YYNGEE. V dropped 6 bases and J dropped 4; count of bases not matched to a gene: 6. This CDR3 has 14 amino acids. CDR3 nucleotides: TGTGCCAGCAATACGGGAGGGCCGTACAATGAGCAGTTCTTC. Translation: CASNTGGPYNEQFF.

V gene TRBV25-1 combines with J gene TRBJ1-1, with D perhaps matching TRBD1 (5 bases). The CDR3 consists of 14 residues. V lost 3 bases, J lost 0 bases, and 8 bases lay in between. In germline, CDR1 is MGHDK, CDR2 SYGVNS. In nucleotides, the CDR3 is TGTGCCAGCAGTGAGGCAGGGATGAACACTGAAGCTTTCTTT. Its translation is CASSEAGMNTEAFF.

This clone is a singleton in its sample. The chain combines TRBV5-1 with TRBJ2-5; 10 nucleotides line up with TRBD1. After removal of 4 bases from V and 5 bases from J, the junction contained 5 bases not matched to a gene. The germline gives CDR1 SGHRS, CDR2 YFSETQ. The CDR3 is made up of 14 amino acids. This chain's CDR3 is CASSPTDRGETQYF. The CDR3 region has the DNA TGCGCCAGCAGCCCAACGGACAGGGGGGAGACCCAGTACTTC.

In nucleotides, the CDR3 is TGTGCCAGCAGCCTAGGACCCAGGGACTATGGACTAGCGGGATCAGCTAGCACAGATACGCAGTATTTT. Translating gives CASSLGPRDYGLAGSASTDTQYF. The genes are TRBV28 and TRBJ2-3; 12 nucleotides agree with TRBD2. Germline-derived CDR1 and CDR2 are MDHEN and SYDVKM. Germline trimming cut 6 bases from V and 0 bases from J; bases unmatched to any gene: 25. CDR3 length: 23 residues.

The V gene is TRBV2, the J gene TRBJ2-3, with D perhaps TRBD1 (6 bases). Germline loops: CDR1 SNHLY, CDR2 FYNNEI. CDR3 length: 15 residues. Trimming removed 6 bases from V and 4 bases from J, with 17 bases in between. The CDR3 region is CASRAPGQSADTQYF. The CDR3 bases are TGTGCCAGCAGGGCTCCCGGACAGAGCGCAGATACGCAGTATTTT.

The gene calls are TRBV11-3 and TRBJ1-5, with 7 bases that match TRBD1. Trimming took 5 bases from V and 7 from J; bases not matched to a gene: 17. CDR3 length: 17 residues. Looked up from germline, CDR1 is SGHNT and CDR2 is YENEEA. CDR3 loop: CASSPPSPTGTHQPQHF. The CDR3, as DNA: TGTGCCAGCAGCCCACCCTCTCCGACAGGGACCCACCAGCCCCAGCATTTT.

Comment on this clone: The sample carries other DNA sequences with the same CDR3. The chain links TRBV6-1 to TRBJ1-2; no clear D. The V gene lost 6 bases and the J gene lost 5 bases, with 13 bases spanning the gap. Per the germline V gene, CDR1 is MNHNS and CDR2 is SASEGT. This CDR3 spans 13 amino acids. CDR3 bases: TGTGCCAGCAGCGAACGGGATATTTATGGCTACACCTTC. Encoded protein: CASSERDIYGYTF.

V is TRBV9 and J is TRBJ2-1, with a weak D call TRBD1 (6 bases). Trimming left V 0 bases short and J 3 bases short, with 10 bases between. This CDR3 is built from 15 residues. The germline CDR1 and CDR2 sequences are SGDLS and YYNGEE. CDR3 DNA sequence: TGTGCCAGCAGCGTAGCAGGGGTAATCTACAATGAGCAGTTCTTC. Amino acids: CASSVAGVIYNEQFF. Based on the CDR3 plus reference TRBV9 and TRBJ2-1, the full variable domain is DSGVTQTPKHLITATGQRVTLRCSPRSGDLSVYWYQQSLDQGLQFLIQYYNGEERAKGNILERFSAQQFPDLHSELNLSSLELGDSALYFCASSVAGVIYNEQFFGPGTRLTVL.

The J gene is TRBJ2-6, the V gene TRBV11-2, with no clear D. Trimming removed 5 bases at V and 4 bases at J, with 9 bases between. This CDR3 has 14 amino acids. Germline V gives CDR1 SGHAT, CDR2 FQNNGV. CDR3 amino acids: CASSLGMGANVLTF. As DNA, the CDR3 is TGTGCCAGCAGCCTTGGAATGGGGGCCAACGTCCTGACTTTC.

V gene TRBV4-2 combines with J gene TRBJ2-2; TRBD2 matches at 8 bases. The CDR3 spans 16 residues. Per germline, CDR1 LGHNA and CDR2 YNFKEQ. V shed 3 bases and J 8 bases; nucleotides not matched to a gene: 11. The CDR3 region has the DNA TGTGCCAGCAGCCACCCGGTCGCGGGGGGTACGGGGGAGCTGTTTTTT. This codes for CASSHPVAGGTGELFF.

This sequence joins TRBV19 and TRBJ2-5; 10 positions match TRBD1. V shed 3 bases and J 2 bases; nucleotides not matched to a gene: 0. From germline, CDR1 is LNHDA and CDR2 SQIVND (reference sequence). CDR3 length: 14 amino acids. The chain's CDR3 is CASSMDRGQETQYF. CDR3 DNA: TGTGCCAGTAGTATGGACAGGGGGCAAGAGACCCAGTACTTC.

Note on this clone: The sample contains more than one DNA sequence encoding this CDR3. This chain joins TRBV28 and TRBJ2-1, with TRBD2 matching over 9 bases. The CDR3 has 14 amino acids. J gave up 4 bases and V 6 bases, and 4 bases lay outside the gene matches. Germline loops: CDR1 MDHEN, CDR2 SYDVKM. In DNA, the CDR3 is TGTGCCAGCAGCCTCAGCGGGGGGTACAATGAGCAGTTCTTC. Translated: CASSLSGGYNEQFF.

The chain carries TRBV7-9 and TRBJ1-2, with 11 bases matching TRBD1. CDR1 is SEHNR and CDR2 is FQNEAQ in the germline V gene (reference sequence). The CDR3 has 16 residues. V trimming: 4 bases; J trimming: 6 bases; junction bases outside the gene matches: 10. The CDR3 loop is CASSYYRDRGSNGYTF. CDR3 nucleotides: TGTGCCAGCAGCTATTATAGGGACAGGGGGTCGAATGGCTACACCTTC.

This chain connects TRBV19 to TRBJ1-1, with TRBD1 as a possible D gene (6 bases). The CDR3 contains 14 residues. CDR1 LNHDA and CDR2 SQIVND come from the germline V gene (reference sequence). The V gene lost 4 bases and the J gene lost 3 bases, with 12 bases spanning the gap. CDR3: CASSTGVWDTEAFF. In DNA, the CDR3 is TGTGCCAGTAGTACAGGGGTTTGGGACACTGAAGCTTTCTTT. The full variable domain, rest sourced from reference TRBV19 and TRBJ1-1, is DGGITQSPKYLFRKEGQNVTLSCEQNLNHDAMYWYRQDPGQGLRLIYYSQIVNDFQKGDIAEGYSVSREKKESFPLTVTSAQKNPTAFYLCASSTGVWDTEAFFGQGTRLTVV.

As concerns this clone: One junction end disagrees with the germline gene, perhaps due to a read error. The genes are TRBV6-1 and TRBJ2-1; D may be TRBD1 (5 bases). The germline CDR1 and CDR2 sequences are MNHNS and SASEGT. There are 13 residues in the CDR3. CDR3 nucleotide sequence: TGTGCCAGCAGTGAAGCGAGGACACGGGCAGTCCTCTTC. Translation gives CASSEARTRAVLF.

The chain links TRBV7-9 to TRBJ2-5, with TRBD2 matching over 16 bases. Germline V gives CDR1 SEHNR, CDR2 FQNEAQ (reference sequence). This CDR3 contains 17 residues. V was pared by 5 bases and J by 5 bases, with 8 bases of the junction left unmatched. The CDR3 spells CASSRPGLAGGPETQYF. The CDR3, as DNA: TGTGCCAGCAGCCGGCCGGGACTAGCGGGGGGGCCGGAGACCCAGTACTTC.

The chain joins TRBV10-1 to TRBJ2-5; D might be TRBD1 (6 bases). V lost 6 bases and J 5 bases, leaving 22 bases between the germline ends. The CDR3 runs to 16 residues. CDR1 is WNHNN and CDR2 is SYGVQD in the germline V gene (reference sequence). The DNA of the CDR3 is TGCGCCAGCAGCGATAATAAACTCGGACAGACGGAGACCCAGTACTTC. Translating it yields CASSDNKLGQTETQYF.